One and the same sample provided the 13 T cell receptor beta chains below, sequenced in a study of Ad26.COV2.S vaccination and SARS-CoV-2 variants. Indicated treatment: some 19 received Ad26.COV2.S at low or high dose, single or two shots; several received placebo; per-sample allocation not given. On day 63 after the first injection, vaccine and placebo recipients gave samples. Sequencing was performed with immunoSEQ multiplex PCR; in TCRdb, only in-frame clones are kept and a portion is missing. The sample has about 440,000 clones, roughly 87% seen once. The input for sequencing was peripheral blood, taken in a trial of Ad26.COV2.S vaccine versus placebo. These receptors were obtained from a person between 18 and 59 years old who received the Ad26.COV2.S COVID-19 vaccine or a placebo.

The chain links TRBV28 to TRBJ1-1; D not certain. The V end lost 7 bases, the J end lost 5 bases, and 17 bases lay between the germline ends. CDR3 length equals 14 residues. Germline CDR1 and CDR2: MDHEN and SYDVKM. CDR3 residues: CASTLRWEWTEAFF. The CDR3 DNA follows: TGTGCCAGCACCCTCCGGTGGGAATGGACTGAAGCTTTCTTT.

The chain links TRBV7-3 to TRBJ2-3, with 14 bases aligning to TRBD2. The germline V gene has CDR1 SGHTA and CDR2 FQGTGA. The CDR3 spans 17 residues. Unmatched junction bases numbered 8, after V lost 4 bases and J lost 5 bases. The CDR3 sequence is CASSSSRLAGGRDTQYF. DNA of the CDR3: TGTGCCAGCAGCTCGAGCAGACTAGCGGGAGGGCGAGATACGCAGTATTTT.

This clone was recorded a few times. The J gene is TRBJ1-1, the V gene TRBV28; D is perhaps TRBD1 (6 bases). Germline values: CDR1 MDHEN, CDR2 SYDVKM. The CDR3 spans 17 residues. The V end was cut by 3 bases, the J end by 1 base, with 18 bases between. Here the CDR3 DNA reads TGTGCCAGCAGTTTGATTTGGGGATCCAGGGGGAACACTGAAGCTTTCTTT. Amino acids: CASSLIWGSRGNTEAFF.

V is TRBV27 and J is TRBJ1-2; weak D call: TRBD1 (5 bases). CDR1 and CDR2 (germline): MNHEY, SMNVEV (reference sequence). Deletions cut 3 bases from V and 0 bases from J, with 8 bases between. CDR3 length: 14 amino acids. Written as DNA, the CDR3 is TGTGCCAGCAGTTTGCGGGGACCTAACTATGGCTACACCTTC. It specifies CASSLRGPNYGYTF.

The chain links TRBV19 to TRBJ2-1; 10 bases fit TRBD1. Trimming took 9 bases from V and 4 from J; bases not matched to a gene: 9. The CDR3 is 15 residues long. The germline V gene encodes CDR1 LNHDA and CDR2 SQIVND (reference sequence). The CDR3 coding sequence is TGTGCCAGCATACTAACGGGACAGGGGTACAATGAGCAGTTCTTC. Translated, it gives CASILTGQGYNEQFF.

The V gene is TRBV13, the J gene TRBJ1-1; D is uncertain. This CDR3 is 14 amino acids long. Between the trimmed V and J ends, which lost 1 base and 6 bases, there was a span of 12 bases. CDR1 is PRHDT and CDR2 is FYEKMQ in the germline V gene (reference sequence). Here the CDR3 DNA reads TGTGCCAGCAGCTTAGACACTGGGATCGCTGAAGCTTTCTTT. Its protein product is CASSLDTGIAEAFF. The full variable domain, completed using reference TRBV13 and TRBJ1-1, is AAGVIQSPRHLIKEKRETATLKCYPIPRHDTVYWYQQGPGQDPQFLISFYEKMQSDKGSIPDRFSAQQFSDYHSELNMSSLELGDSALYFCASSLDTGIAEAFFGQGTRLTVV.

The V gene is TRBV19, the J gene TRBJ1-2; 12 bases are a match to TRBD1. Trimming at V came to 6 bases and at J to 4 bases, leaving 9 bases not matched to a gene. CDR1 and CDR2 from the germline V gene are LNHDA and SQIVND (reference sequence). CDR3 length equals 16 residues. This CDR3 reads CASSRDRGPGGYGYTF. The CDR3 DNA is TGTGCCAGTAGCCGGGACAGGGGGCCAGGAGGCTATGGCTACACCTTC.

The chain uses TRBV18 and TRBJ2-7; tentative D call: TRBD1 (5 bases). Trimming removed 3 bases at V and 3 bases at J, with 12 bases between. CDR1 is KGHSH and CDR2 is LQKENI in the germline V gene. The CDR3 length is 14 residues. CDR3 in DNA: TGTGCCAGCTCACCGGCCGGAAGGGGCTACGAGCAGTACTTC. Residues: CASSPAGRGYEQYF.

The genes are TRBV11-3 and TRBJ2-1, with 10 bases fitting TRBD2. The ends lost 1 base at V and 8 bases at J; junction bases unmatched: 8. The CDR3 is 16 amino acids. The V gene's germline CDR1 is SGHNT and CDR2 YENEEA. CDR3 bases: TGTGCCAGCAGCTTAGGGGGACTAGCGCCCGGCGATGAGCAGTTCTTC. Its protein is CASSLGGLAPGDEQFF.

The chain joins TRBV4-2 to TRBJ2-2, with a weak D call TRBD2 (5 bases). CDR3 length: 15 amino acids. Germline-derived CDR1 and CDR2 are LGHNA and YNFKEQ. V was shortened by 0 bases and J by 6 bases, with 11 bases between the two germline ends. The CDR3 reads CASSQEGATSGELFF. CDR3 in DNA: TGTGCCAGCAGCCAAGAGGGAGCGACCTCCGGGGAGCTGTTTTTT.

The rearrangement uses TRBV5-4 and TRBJ2-5; D gene ambiguous. Deletions cut 0 bases from V and 2 bases from J, with 5 bases between. Germline V gene sequence: CDR1 SGHNT, CDR2 YYREEE (reference sequence). The CDR3 totals 13 residues. The CDR3 is CASSLVQQETQYF. The CDR3 coding sequence is TGTGCCAGCAGCTTGGTTCAGCAAGAGACCCAGTACTTC.

The rearrangement links TRBV19 to TRBJ1-1, with 7 bases that match TRBD1. The CDR3 contains 15 residues. The junction had 14 bases not matched to a gene; V was cut back by 6 bases and J by 7 bases. The germline gives CDR1 LNHDA, CDR2 SQIVND (reference sequence). In DNA form, the CDR3 reads TGTGCCAGTAGAGGGGGCTCCGGGACAGCGCATGAAGCTTTCTTT. It is translated as CASRGGSGTAHEAFF.

V and J are TRBV28 and TRBJ1-4, with 8 bases fitting TRBD1. The CDR3 loop spans 15 amino acids. After removal of 6 bases from V and 5 bases from J, the junction contained 8 bases not matched to a gene. The germline CDR1 and CDR2 sequences are MDHEN and SYDVKM. The CDR3 coding sequence is TGTGCCAGCAGGACAGGGGATGCTGGAAATGAAAAACTGTTTTTT. Translating it yields CASRTGDAGNEKLFF.